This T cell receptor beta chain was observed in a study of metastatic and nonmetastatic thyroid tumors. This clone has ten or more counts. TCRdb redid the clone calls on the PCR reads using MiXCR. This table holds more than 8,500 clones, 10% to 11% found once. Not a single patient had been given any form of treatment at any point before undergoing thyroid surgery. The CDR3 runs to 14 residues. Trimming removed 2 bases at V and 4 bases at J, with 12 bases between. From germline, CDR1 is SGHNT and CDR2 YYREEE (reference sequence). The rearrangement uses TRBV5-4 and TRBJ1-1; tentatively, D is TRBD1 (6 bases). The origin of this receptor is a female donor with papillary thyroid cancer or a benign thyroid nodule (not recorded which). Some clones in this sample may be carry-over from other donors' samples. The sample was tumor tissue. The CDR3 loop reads CASSFEGGGTEAFF. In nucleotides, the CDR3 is TGTGCCAGCAGCTTTGAGGGGGGTGGCACTGAAGCTTTCTTT.